This T cell receptor (beta chain) was sequenced during a study of blood T cell repertoires in COVID-19. About the research overall: Both acute and convalescent COVID-19 samples were obtained from the United States, Italy and Spain.

How the authors handled the data: Estimation of nucleated cell counts was performed using reference gene primer amplification. TCRdb's table, derived via immunoSEQ multiplex PCR, lists solely in-frame clones and lacks some. D and trimming were read from the DNA, whereas the V and J calls and clone size are those reported in that table. The profile covers nearly 80,000 clones, with roughly 85% appearing a single time and around a third taken by the ten largest. CDR1 is KGHDR, CDR2 SFDVKD, per germline. The CDR3 length is 16 residues. Unmatched junction bases numbered 3, after V lost 5 bases and J lost 1 base.

The chain links TRBV24-1 to TRBJ2-1; 11 bases fit TRBD2. The sample comprised peripheral blood. The TCR was taken from a woman in her sixties or seventies with acute or convalescent COVID-19. The CDR3 DNA follows: TGTGCCACCAGTGTGCTAGCGGGAGGATCCTACAATGAGCAGTTCTTC. Amino acid sequence: CATSVLAGGSYNEQFF.